This TCR beta chain came from a study of spatial heterogeneity in lung cancer. Study at large: Each unique TCR and UMI combination was seen more than ten times on average in raw reads.

The V end lost 3 bases, the J end lost 1 base, and 10 bases lay between the germline ends. The CDR3 totals 14 residues. From germline, CDR1 is SGHRS and CDR2 YFSETQ. TCRdb re-derived calls from the 5' RACE reads in MiXCR, one entry per CDR3 protein. The sample consists of 55,000 to 75,000 distinct CDR3 sequences, approximately 8% of them appearing once. Time point here: sample taken at primary tumor resection. Whole RNA came from tumor, nontumor lung or frozen PBMC and was sequenced without being sorted. Donors were 72 untreated early-stage non-small cell lung cancer patients. This TCR derives from a female donor with early-stage non-small cell lung cancer. The rearrangement joins TRBV5-1 to TRBJ1-1; D gene ambiguous. The sequenced sample was PBMCs, obtained at surgery. Here the CDR3 reads CASSYQTRNTEAFF. CDR3 DNA sequence: TGCGCCAGCAGCTACCAGACAAGGAACACTGAAGCTTTCTTT.